This is a list of T cell receptor beta chains from one sample in a study of cytomegalovirus exposure and HLA in healthy donors. Sequencing used immunoSEQ multiplex PCR; TCRdb keeps in-frame clones, though not all of them. This sample has under 200,000 clones; more than 65% occur once, and the top ten carry roughly 1.5%. The sample was PBMCs. The receptor set was obtained from a male donor in good health and CMV-seronegative. Each CDR3 is given with its conserved first and last residue. D genes are given only for firm matches. The size entry is marked missing in some rows and otherwise reads once, few, many or a size class.

CDR3nt	CDR3aa	v_gene	j_gene	d_gene	abundance
TGTGCCAGCAGTGCCACAGGTTTCAATCAGCCCCAGCATTTT	CASSATGFNQPQHF	TRBV28	TRBJ1-5	NA	once
TGTGCCAGCAGTTACTCGGGGGGATGGCAGCCCCAGCATTTT	CASSYSGGWQPQHF	TRBV6-5	TRBJ1-5	NA	NA
TGCGCCAGCAGCCAAGTCGCAGGGGTGGACACTGAAGCTTTCTTT	CASSQVAGVDTEAFF	TRBV4-1	TRBJ1-1	NA	NA
TGTGCCAGCAAAAACAGGGGAGGCTACGAGCAGTACTTC	CASKNRGGYEQYF	TRBV2	TRBJ2-7	NA	once
TGTGCCAGCGGCTATGGCGGGGGTAAGACTGAAGCTTTCTTT	CASGYGGGKTEAFF	TRBV6-5	TRBJ1-1	NA	few
TGTGCCAGCAGCTTGAACCCGGGGGACAGGGGGCGAAGTTCACCCCTCCACTTT	CASSLNPGDRGRSSPLHF	TRBV7-9	TRBJ1-6	TRBD1	NA
TGTGCCAGCTCACCGACCAGGTCCAACGAGCAGTACTTC	CASSPTRSNEQYF	TRBV18	TRBJ2-7	NA	once
TGTGCCAGCAGCGGAGGACAGGGTGGTTCAAAACTGTTTTTT	CASSGGQGGSKLFF	TRBV9	TRBJ1-4	TRBD1	NA
TGTGCCAGCAGCTTGGACGGGAAGTACGAGCAGTACTTC	CASSLDGKYEQYF	TRBV5-6	TRBJ2-7	NA	NA
TGCAGCGTCACCCGGGTTTTTAACAATGAGCAGTTCTTC	CSVTRVFNNEQFF	TRBV29-1	TRBJ2-1	NA	NA
TGTGCCAGCAGCTTGGCCGGGAGGTGGGCAAATGGCTACACCTTC	CASSLAGRWANGYTF	TRBV5-6	TRBJ1-2	NA	few
TGTGCCAGCAGCCGGACAGGGGCCAATCAGCCCCAGCATTTT	CASSRTGANQPQHF	TRBV7-9	TRBJ1-5	TRBD1	NA
TGTGCCAGCAGCCTCCTCTCAGCCAAAAACATTCAGTACTTC	CASSLLSAKNIQYF	TRBV6-5	TRBJ2-4	NA	once
TGTGCCAGCAGTGAAGTCGAGCGGAGCTCCTACGAGCAGTACTTC	CASSEVERSSYEQYF	TRBV2	TRBJ2-7	NA	NA
TGTGCCAGCAGTTCGGCGACTAGCGGGGGTTACAATGAGCAGTTCTTC	CASSSATSGGYNEQFF	TRBV6-6	TRBJ2-1	TRBD2	once
TGTGCCAGCAGCTTAAACGGGAGGGGAGAGACCCAGTACTTC	CASSLNGRGETQYF	TRBV7-7	TRBJ2-5	TRBD2	NA
TGCGCCAGCAGCTTGGTGGGACAGGTTACGGTTGATGGCTACACCTTC	CASSLVGQVTVDGYTF	TRBV5-1	TRBJ1-2	TRBD1	NA
TGCGCCAGCGGGGGCGTCATGGGGGACTATGGCTACACCTTC	CASGGVMGDYGYTF	TRBV5-1	TRBJ1-2	NA	NA
TGTGCCAGCAGCCGCATAGCGGGGAGGGAGGAGACCCAGTACTTC	CASSRIAGREETQYF	TRBV9	TRBJ2-5	TRBD2	NA
TGTGCCAGCTCGACAAGACTAGCGGGGTTGGAGACCCAGTACTTC	CASSTRLAGLETQYF	TRBV2	TRBJ2-5	TRBD2	NA
TGTGCCAGCTCACTTGGGACAGATAGCAATCAGCCCCAGCATTTT	CASSLGTDSNQPQHF	TRBV18	TRBJ1-5	TRBD1	NA
TGTGCCAGCAGCTCTCCGACAGGGTCTTTAGCTGGGGCCAACGTCCTGACTTTC	CASSSPTGSLAGANVLTF	TRBV7-3	TRBJ2-6	TRBD1	NA
TGTGCCAGCAGCCCGGGACTCGGATTATACGAGCAGTACTTC	CASSPGLGLYEQYF	TRBV4-2	TRBJ2-7	NA	once
TGTGCCATCAGTGCACAGGGATTCCCATCCGTCCCCTACGAGCAGTACTTC	CAISAQGFPSVPYEQYF	TRBV10-3	TRBJ2-7	NA	few
TGTGCCAGCAGCCAAGTAGGTGGGCCCAATGAAAAACTGTTTTTT	CASSQVGGPNEKLFF	TRBV14	TRBJ1-4	NA	NA
TGTGCCAGCAGGCGGACAACAGGGGGTCGGGCCAACGTCCTGACTTTC	CASRRTTGGRANVLTF	TRBV5-8	TRBJ2-6	TRBD1	NA
TGTGCCAGCAGCGCCCAGGGATACGAGCAGTACTTC	CASSAQGYEQYF	TRBV5-4	TRBJ2-7	NA	NA
TGTGCCAGTAGTCCGAGACTAGCGGGAGCGGAGACCCAGTACTTC	CASSPRLAGAETQYF	TRBV19	TRBJ2-5	TRBD2	NA
TGTGCCAGCAGTCTCGATCAGCCCCAGCATTTT	CASSLDQPQHF	TRBV6-1	TRBJ1-5	NA	NA
TGCGCCAGCAGCCAACCGGGACAGGGGGCTCCCCAAGAGACCCAGTACTTC	CASSQPGQGAPQETQYF	TRBV4-1	TRBJ2-5	TRBD1	NA
TGTGCCAGCAGTGAAAATAGGTCAGGGCGCACAGATACGCAGTATTTT	CASSENRSGRTDTQYF	TRBV2	TRBJ2-3	NA	NA
TGTGCCAGCAGCCAAGATGGACTAGCGGGGAGCTCCTACAATGAGCAGTTCTTC	CASSQDGLAGSSYNEQFF	TRBV4-2	TRBJ2-1	TRBD2	NA
TGTGCCAGCAGTCTTACTCCGGGACAGAGGAACATTCAGTACTTC	CASSLTPGQRNIQYF	TRBV6-6	TRBJ2-4	TRBD1	once
TGTGCCAGCAGCTTAGCGACCGGGTACTACGAGCAGTACTTC	CASSLATGYYEQYF	TRBV7-2	TRBJ2-7	NA	NA
TGTGCCAGTAGTAGGACAGGGAAGACCCAGTACTTC	CASSRTGKTQYF	TRBV19	TRBJ2-5	TRBD1	NA
TGTGCCAGCAACTTTTATATTACTCAGGGGGCGGGCACTGAAGCTTTCTTT	CASNFYITQGAGTEAFF	TRBV5-5	TRBJ1-1	TRBD1	NA
TGCGCCAGCAGCGCTCTAGCGGGAGGCAACAATGAGCAGTTCTTC	CASSALAGGNNEQFF	TRBV5-1	TRBJ2-1	TRBD2	NA
TGTGCCATCCAAACTCTAGCGGAAGGAAATTACGAGCAGTACTTC	CAIQTLAEGNYEQYF	TRBV6-4	TRBJ2-7	TRBD2	NA
TGTGCCATCAGGCCGGGACAGGGGTTAGATACGCAGTATTTT	CAIRPGQGLDTQYF	TRBV10-3	TRBJ2-3	TRBD1	few
TGTGCCAGCAGCCCCCACTCGAGTGTAGATGAAAAACTGTTTTTT	CASSPHSSVDEKLFF	TRBV9	TRBJ1-4	NA	NA